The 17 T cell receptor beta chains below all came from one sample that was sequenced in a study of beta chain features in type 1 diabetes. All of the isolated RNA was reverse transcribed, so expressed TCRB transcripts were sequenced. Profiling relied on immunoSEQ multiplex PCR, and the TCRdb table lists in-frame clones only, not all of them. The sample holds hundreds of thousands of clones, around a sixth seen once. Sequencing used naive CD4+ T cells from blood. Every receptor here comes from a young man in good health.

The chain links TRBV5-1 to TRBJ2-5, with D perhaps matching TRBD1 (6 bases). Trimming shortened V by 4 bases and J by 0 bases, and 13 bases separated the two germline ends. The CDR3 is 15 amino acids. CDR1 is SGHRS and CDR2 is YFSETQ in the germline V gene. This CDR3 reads CASSGGQVYQETQYF. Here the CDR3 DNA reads TGCGCCAGCAGCGGGGGACAAGTTTACCAAGAGACCCAGTACTTC.

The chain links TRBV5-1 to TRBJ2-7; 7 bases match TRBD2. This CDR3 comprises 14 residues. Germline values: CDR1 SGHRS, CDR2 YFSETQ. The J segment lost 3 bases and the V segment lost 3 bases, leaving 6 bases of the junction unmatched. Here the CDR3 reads CASSSPGGGYEQYF. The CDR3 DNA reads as TGCGCCAGCAGCTCGCCGGGAGGAGGCTACGAGCAGTACTTC. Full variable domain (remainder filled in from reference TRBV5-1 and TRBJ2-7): KAGVTQTPRYLIKTRGQQVTLSCSPISGHRSVSWYQQTPGQGLQFLFEYFSETQRNKGNFPGRFSGRQFSNSRSEMNVSTLELGDSALYLCASSSPGGGYEQYFGPGTRLTVT.

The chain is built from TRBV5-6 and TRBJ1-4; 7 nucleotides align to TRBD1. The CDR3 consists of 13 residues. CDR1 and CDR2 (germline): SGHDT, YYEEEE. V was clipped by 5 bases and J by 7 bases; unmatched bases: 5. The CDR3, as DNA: TGTGCCAGCAGAAAAAACAGGGGTGAAAAACTGTTTTTT. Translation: CASRKNRGEKLFF.

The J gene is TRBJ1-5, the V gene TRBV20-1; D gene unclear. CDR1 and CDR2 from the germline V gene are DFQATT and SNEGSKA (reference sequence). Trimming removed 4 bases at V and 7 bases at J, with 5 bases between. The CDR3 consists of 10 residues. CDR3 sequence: CSATGQPQHF. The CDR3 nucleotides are TGCAGTGCTACCGGCCAGCCCCAGCATTTT.

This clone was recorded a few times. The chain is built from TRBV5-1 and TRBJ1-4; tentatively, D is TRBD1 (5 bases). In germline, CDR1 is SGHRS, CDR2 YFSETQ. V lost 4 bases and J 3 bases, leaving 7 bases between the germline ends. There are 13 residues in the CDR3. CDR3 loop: CASSRGANEKLFF. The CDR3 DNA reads TGCGCCAGCAGCCGGGGGGCTAATGAAAAACTGTTTTTT. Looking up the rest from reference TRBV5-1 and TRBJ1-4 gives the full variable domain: KAGVTQTPRYLIKTRGQQVTLSCSPISGHRSVSWYQQTPGQGLQFLFEYFSETQRNKGNFPGRFSGRQFSNSRSEMNVSTLELGDSALYLCASSRGANEKLFFGSGTQLSVL.

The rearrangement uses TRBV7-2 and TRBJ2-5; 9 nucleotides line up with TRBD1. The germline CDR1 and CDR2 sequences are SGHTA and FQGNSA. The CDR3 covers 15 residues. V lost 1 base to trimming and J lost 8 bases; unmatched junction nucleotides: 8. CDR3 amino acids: CASSLVGGQGGTQYF. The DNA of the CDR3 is TGTGCCAGCAGCTTAGTGGGGGGACAGGGTGGAACCCAGTACTTC. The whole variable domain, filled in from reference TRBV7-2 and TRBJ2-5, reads GAGVSQSPSNKVTEKGKDVELRCDPISGHTALYWYRQSLGQGLEFLIYFQGNSAPDKSGLPSDRFSAERTGGSVSTLTIQRTQQEDSAVYLCASSLVGGQGGTQYFGPGTRLLVL.

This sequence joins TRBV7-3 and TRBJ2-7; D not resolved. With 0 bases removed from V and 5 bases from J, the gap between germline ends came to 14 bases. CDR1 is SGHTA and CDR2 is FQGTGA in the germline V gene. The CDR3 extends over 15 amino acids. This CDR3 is CASSLTSQGFHEQYF. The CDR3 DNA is TGTGCCAGCAGCTTAACATCACAAGGGTTCCACGAGCAGTACTTC.

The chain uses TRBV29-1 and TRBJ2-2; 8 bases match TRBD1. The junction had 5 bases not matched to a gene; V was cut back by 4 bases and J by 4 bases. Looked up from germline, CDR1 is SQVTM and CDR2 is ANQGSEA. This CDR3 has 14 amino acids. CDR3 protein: CSVAYQGATGELFF. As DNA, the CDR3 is TGCAGCGTTGCGTATCAGGGGGCCACCGGGGAGCTGTTTTTT.

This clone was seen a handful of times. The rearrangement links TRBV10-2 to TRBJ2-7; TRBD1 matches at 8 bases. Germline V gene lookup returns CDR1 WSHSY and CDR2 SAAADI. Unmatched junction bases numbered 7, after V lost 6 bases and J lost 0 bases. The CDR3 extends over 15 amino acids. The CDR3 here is CASRPQGASSYEQYF. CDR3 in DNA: TGCGCCAGCAGGCCCCAGGGGGCCAGCTCCTACGAGCAGTACTTC.

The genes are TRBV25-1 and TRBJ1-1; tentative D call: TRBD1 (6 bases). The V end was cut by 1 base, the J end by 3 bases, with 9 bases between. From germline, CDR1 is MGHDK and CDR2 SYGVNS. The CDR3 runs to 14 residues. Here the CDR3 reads CASSESGQHTEAFF. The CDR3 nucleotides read TGTGCCAGCAGTGAATCAGGACAGCACACTGAAGCTTTCTTT.

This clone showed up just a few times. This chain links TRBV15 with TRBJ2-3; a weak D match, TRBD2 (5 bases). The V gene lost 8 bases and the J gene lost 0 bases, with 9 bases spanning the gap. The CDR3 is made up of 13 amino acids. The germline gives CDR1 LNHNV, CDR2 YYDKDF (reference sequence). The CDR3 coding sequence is TGTGCCACCGGACTTCTAAGCACAGATACGCAGTATTTT. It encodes CATGLLSTDTQYF.

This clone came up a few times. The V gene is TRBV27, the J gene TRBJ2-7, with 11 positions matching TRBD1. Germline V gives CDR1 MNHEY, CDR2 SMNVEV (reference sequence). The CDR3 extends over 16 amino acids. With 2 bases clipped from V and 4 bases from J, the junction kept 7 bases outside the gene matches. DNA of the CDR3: TGTGCCAGCAGTTTAGTTAAAGGACAGGGGGCATACGAGCAGTACTTC. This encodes CASSLVKGQGAYEQYF.

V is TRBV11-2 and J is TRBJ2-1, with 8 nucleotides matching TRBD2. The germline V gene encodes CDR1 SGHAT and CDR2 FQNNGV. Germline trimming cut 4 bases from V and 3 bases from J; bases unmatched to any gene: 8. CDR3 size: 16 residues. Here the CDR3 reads CASSSLLSGDYNEQFF. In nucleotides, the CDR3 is TGTGCCAGCAGCTCCTTACTTAGCGGGGACTACAATGAGCAGTTCTTC.

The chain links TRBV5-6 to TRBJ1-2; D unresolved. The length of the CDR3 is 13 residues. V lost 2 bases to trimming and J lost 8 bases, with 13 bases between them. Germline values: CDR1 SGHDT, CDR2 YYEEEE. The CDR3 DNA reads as TGTGCCAGCAGCTTAAGAGGGTATCAAGGCTACACCTTC. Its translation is CASSLRGYQGYTF.

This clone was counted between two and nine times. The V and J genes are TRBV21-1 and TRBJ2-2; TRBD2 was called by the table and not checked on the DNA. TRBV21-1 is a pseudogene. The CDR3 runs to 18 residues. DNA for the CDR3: TGTGCCAGCAGCCAGAGGCCCGGAAGAACGGTGAACACCGGGGAGCTGTTTTTT. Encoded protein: CASSQRPGRTVNTGELFF.

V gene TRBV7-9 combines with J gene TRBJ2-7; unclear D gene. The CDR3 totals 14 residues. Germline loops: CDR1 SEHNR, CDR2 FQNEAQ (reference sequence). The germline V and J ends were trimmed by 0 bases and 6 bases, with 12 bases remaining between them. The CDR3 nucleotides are TGTGCCAGCAGCTTAGCCCCCGGCCGGGCCGAGCAGTACTTC. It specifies CASSLAPGRAEQYF.

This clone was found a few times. CDR3 bases: TGTGCCAGCAGCGTACTTTCCGGACAGGGGAGCACAACTAATGAAAAACTGTTTTTT. Amino acid sequence: CASSVLSGQGSTTNEKLFF. The chain couples TRBV9 to TRBJ1-4, with TRBD1 matching over 9 bases. The CDR3 length is 19 residues. With 1 base clipped from V and 0 bases from J, the junction kept 10 bases outside the gene matches. Germline V gives CDR1 SGDLS, CDR2 YYNGEE.